This T cell receptor beta chain was sequenced in a study of CD8 T cells in Susac syndrome. Trimming cost V 0 bases and J 1 base, with 10 bases left between them. The CDR3 covers 15 residues. Germline V gene lookup returns CDR1 SGDLS and CDR2 YYNGEE. An amount of RNA that ranged from roughly 0.45 to 1 ug was reverse transcribed with random hexamers. Using its own MiXCR run on the immunoSEQ multiplex PCR reads, TCRdb lists one record per CDR3 protein. The sample yields about 120,000 distinct CDR3 sequences, less than 95% seen once. V is TRBV9 and J is TRBJ1-1; D is uncertain. This receptor was taken from a human donor in good health. Sequencing was done on a sample of CD8+ T cells from PBMCs. The CDR3 spells CASSVDMTANTEAFF. In nucleotides, the CDR3 is TGTGCCAGCAGCGTAGATATGACGGCGAACACTGAAGCTTTCTTT. Full variable domain (remainder filled in from reference TRBV9 and TRBJ1-1): DSGVTQTPKHLITATGQRVTLRCSPRSGDLSVYWYQQSLDQGLQFLIQYYNGEERAKGNILERFSAQQFPDLHSELNLSSLELGDSALYFCASSVDMTANTEAFFGQGTRLTVV.